This passage covers 20 T cell receptor beta chains from one sample sequenced in a study of OX40 agonist ivuxolimab in advanced cancers. Produced via immunoSEQ multiplex PCR; TCRdb's table is partial and in-frame only. The sample has about 90,000 clones, roughly 93% seen once. This specimen consisted of CD4+ or CD8+ T cells sorted from blood, obtained in a trial of the OX40 agonist ivuxolimab. The receptors here all came from an adult with an advanced solid tumor such as melanoma, head and neck, liver or kidney cancer.

The rearrangement uses TRBV7-7 and TRBJ2-7; D perhaps matches TRBD2 (6 bases). This CDR3 contains 17 residues. Trimming took 1 base from V and 0 from J, leaving 16 bases between them. Germline V CDR1 and CDR2: SSHAT, FNYEAQ (reference sequence). CDR3 sequence reads: CASSLEGGPGSSYEQYF. DNA of the CDR3: TGTGCCAGCAGCTTAGAGGGAGGACCCGGGAGCTCCTACGAGCAGTACTTC. Looking up the rest from reference TRBV7-7 and TRBJ2-7 gives the full variable domain: GAGVSQSPRYKVTKRGQDVTLRCDPISSHATLYWYQQALGQGPEFLTYFNYEAQPDKSGLPSDRFSAERPEGSISTLTIQRTEQRDSAMYRCASSLEGGPGSSYEQYFGPGTRLTVT.

This clone was counted a single time. The chain employs TRBV7-9 and TRBJ2-1, with D possibly TRBD2 on 5 matching bases. The CDR3 runs 15 residues. CDR1 is SEHNR and CDR2 is FQNEAQ in the germline V gene (reference sequence). Deletions cut 8 bases from V and 3 bases from J, with 17 bases between. CDR3 in DNA: TGTGCCAGCTCGCTTGGAGGCGTCGGCTACAATGAGCAGTTCTTC. Translating it yields CASSLGGVGYNEQFF. Complete variable domain (other parts from reference TRBV7-9 and TRBJ2-1): DTGVSQNPRHKITKRGQNVTFRCDPISEHNRLYWYRQTLGQGPEFLTYFQNEAQLEKSRLLSDRFSAERPKGSFSTLEIQRTEQGDSAMYLCASSLGGVGYNEQFFGPGTRLTVL.

This chain connects TRBV6-6 to TRBJ2-3, with D unclear. The CDR3 runs 12 residues. Germline V gene lookup returns CDR1 MNHNY and CDR2 SVGAGI (reference sequence). V dropped 6 bases and J dropped 9 bases, with 13 bases sitting between them. Here the CDR3 reads CASSLPVGTQYF. The CDR3, as DNA: TGTGCCAGCAGCCTCCCAGTCGGGACGCAGTATTTT.

For the CDR3, the DNA is TGTGCCAGCAGCAGGACTAGCGGGGGAAGCACAGATACGCAGTATTTT. Its translation: CASSRTSGGSTDTQYF. J is TRBJ2-3 and V is TRBV6-6, with 13 bases matching TRBD2. The V and J ends lost 6 bases and 0 bases, in that order; junction bases with no gene match: 3. Germline CDR1 is MNHNY and CDR2 is SVGAGI (reference sequence). The CDR3 sequence is 16 residues long.

The rearrangement links TRBV5-1 to TRBJ2-1; tentative D call: TRBD1 (6 bases). CDR1 and CDR2 from the germline V gene are SGHRS and YFSETQ. This CDR3 region has 15 residues. Trimming took off 3 bases at V and 4 bases at J, with 14 bases between the two ends. The CDR3 reads CASSWPGTSYNEQFF. The CDR3 bases are TGCGCCAGCAGCTGGCCCGGGACATCGTACAATGAGCAGTTCTTC.

This rearrangement joins TRBV10-1 to TRBJ1-2; D call uncertain. Trimming cost V 4 bases and J 4 bases, with 7 bases left between them. CDR3 length equals 12 residues. The germline V gene has CDR1 WNHNN and CDR2 SYGVQD (reference sequence). CDR3 amino acids: CASSAGSYGYTF. The CDR3 nucleotides read TGCGCCAGCAGTGCGGGTAGCTATGGCTACACCTTC.

The chain carries TRBV2 and TRBJ1-2; D not resolved. The CDR3 sequence is 12 residues long. The germline V gene has CDR1 SNHLY and CDR2 FYNNEI. V was shortened by 6 bases and J by 4 bases, with 9 bases between the two germline ends. This chain's CDR3 is CASRPEVYGYTF. CDR3 bases: TGTGCCAGCAGACCCGAGGTCTATGGCTACACCTTC.

V is TRBV7-9 and J is TRBJ1-2; 8 bases line up with TRBD1. Germline V gene sequence: CDR1 SEHNR, CDR2 FQNEAQ (reference sequence). The length of the CDR3 is 14 residues. Trimming cost V 6 bases and J 6 bases; bases outside gene matches: 9. The CDR3 nucleotides read TGTGCCAGCAGATCGACAGGGGTTGTTGATGGCTACACCTTC. The encoded protein is CASRSTGVVDGYTF. The whole variable domain, filled in from reference TRBV7-9 and TRBJ1-2, reads DTGVSQNPRHKITKRGQNVTFRCDPISEHNRLYWYRQTLGQGPEFLTYFQNEAQLEKSRLLSDRFSAERPKGSFSTLEIQRTEQGDSAMYLCASRSTGVVDGYTFGSGTRLTVV.

This chain uses TRBV11-2 with TRBJ1-2, with a weak D call TRBD1 (5 bases). In germline, CDR1 is SGHAT, CDR2 FQNNGV. The V end was cut by 4 bases, the J end by 0 bases, with 6 bases between. The CDR3 contains 13 residues. CDR3 protein: CASSSTANYGYTF. CDR3 coding DNA: TGTGCCAGCAGCTCGACAGCTAACTATGGCTACACCTTC.

This clone was observed a single time. This sequence joins TRBV5-1 and TRBJ2-1; 8 bases fit TRBD2. The CDR3 has 18 amino acids. Germline CDR1 and CDR2: SGHRS and YFSETQ. With 1 base clipped from V and 4 bases from J, the junction kept 13 bases outside the gene matches. In DNA form, the CDR3 reads TGCGCCAGCAGCTTGTTCTCCCGTAGCGGGAACCAATACAATGAGCAGTTCTTC. It translates to CASSLFSRSGNQYNEQFF.

V and J are TRBV6-6 and TRBJ2-5, with D unclear. The V end lost 4 bases, the J end lost 3 bases, and 9 bases lay between the germline ends. This CDR3 contains 13 residues. Germline V lookup: CDR1 MNHNY, CDR2 SVGAGI (reference sequence). For the CDR3, the DNA is TGTGCCAGCAGTTTGCCCCCGAAAGAGACCCAGTACTTC. Its protein product is CASSLPPKETQYF.

The V call is TRBV28, the J call TRBJ1-1, with D maybe TRBD1 (5 bases). Deletions cut 4 bases from V and 5 bases from J, with 17 bases between. CDR1 and CDR2 from the germline V gene are MDHEN and SYDVKM. This CDR3 region has 15 residues. CDR3: CASSSTREGRTEAFF. CDR3 nucleotide sequence: TGTGCCAGCAGTTCCACCCGAGAGGGACGGACTGAAGCTTTCTTT.

This clone was seen only once. The J gene is TRBJ2-2, the V gene TRBV10-3; no firm D call. This CDR3 has 12 amino acids. Germline CDR1 is ENHRY and CDR2 is SYGVKD. Trimming removed 4 bases from V and 4 bases from J, with 4 bases in between. This chain's CDR3 is CAISALTGELFF. As DNA, the CDR3 is TGTGCCATCAGTGCTCTCACCGGGGAGCTGTTTTTT.

The chain has TRBV18 and TRBJ2-3, with TRBD1 as a possible D gene (6 bases). The length of the CDR3 is 13 residues. Germline CDR1 KGHSH, CDR2 LQKENI. The ends were cut back, 5 bases at V and 6 bases at J, with 12 bases in the middle. The DNA for the CDR3 is TGTGCCAGCTCAAAGAACAGGGTGGATACGCAGTATTTT. Residues: CASSKNRVDTQYF. Complete variable domain (other parts from reference TRBV18 and TRBJ2-3): NAGVMQNPRHLVRRRGQEARLRCSPMKGHSHVYWYRQLPEEGLKFMVYLQKENIIDESGMPKERFSAEFPKEGPSILRIQQVVRGDSAAYFCASSKNRVDTQYFGPGTRLTVL.

The V call is TRBV7-2, the J call TRBJ2-3, with TRBD1 identical over 7 bases. Germline V CDR1 and CDR2: SGHTA, FQGNSA. CDR3 length equals 15 residues. J gave up 2 bases and V 5 bases, and 7 bases lay outside the gene matches. CDR3 sequence: CASSNDRVFTDTQYF. DNA for the CDR3: TGTGCCAGCAGCAACGACAGGGTCTTCACAGATACGCAGTATTTT. The full variable domain, rest sourced from reference TRBV7-2 and TRBJ2-3, is GAGVSQSPSNKVTEKGKDVELRCDPISGHTALYWYRQSLGQGLEFLIYFQGNSAPDKSGLPSDRFSAERTGGSVSTLTIQRTQQEDSAVYLCASSNDRVFTDTQYFGPGTRLTVL.

The CDR3 here is CSVEAGQETQYF. The CDR3 DNA sequence: TGCAGCGTTGAGGCAGGGCAAGAGACCCAGTACTTC. The chain uses TRBV29-1 and TRBJ2-5; TRBD1 might be the D (5 bases). CDR1 is SQVTM, CDR2 ANQGSEA, per germline. The CDR3 runs 12 residues. Trimming took 3 bases from V and 2 from J, leaving 7 bases between them. Full variable domain (rest looked up from reference TRBV29-1 and TRBJ2-5): SAVISQKPSRDICQRGTSLTIQCQVDSQVTMMFWYRQQPGQSLTLIATANQGSEATYESGFVIDKFPISRPNLTFSTLTVSNMSPEDSSIYLCSVEAGQETQYFGPGTRLLVL.

The chain carries TRBV11-2 and TRBJ2-1; 7 nucleotides match TRBD2. V shed 1 base, J shed 5 bases, and the junction held 5 bases outside the gene matches. This CDR3 contains 15 residues. CDR1 SGHAT and CDR2 FQNNGV come from the germline V gene. The CDR3 is CASSLGGRTDNEQFF. Written as DNA, the CDR3 is TGTGCCAGCAGCTTAGGCGGGAGAACGGACAATGAGCAGTTCTTC.

The chain is built from TRBV28 and TRBJ2-7; 13 bases match TRBD2. The V and J ends lost 5 bases and 6 bases, in that order; junction bases with no gene match: 7. Germline V gives CDR1 MDHEN, CDR2 SYDVKM. There are 15 residues in the CDR3. DNA for the CDR3: TGTGCCAGCAGTCCTCGGACTAGCGGGAGCGGCGAGCAGTACTTC. Encoded protein: CASSPRTSGSGEQYF.

CDR3 in amino acids: CASSQEIPATGELFF. For the CDR3, the DNA is TGCGCCAGCAGCCAAGAAATACCCGCCACCGGGGAGCTGTTTTTT. The chain carries TRBV4-3 and TRBJ2-2; D is unresolved. CDR3 length equals 15 residues. Germline V gene sequence: CDR1 LGHNA, CDR2 YSLEER. V was trimmed by 0 bases and J by 4 bases, leaving 9 bases between them.

V is TRBV19 and J is TRBJ1-1, with D maybe TRBD1 (5 bases). CDR1 and CDR2 (germline): LNHDA, SQIVND (reference sequence). Trimming cost V 6 bases and J 2 bases, with 16 bases left between them. CDR3 length: 15 amino acids. As DNA, the CDR3 is TGTGCCAGTAGCCACCAAACTACAGGAAACACTGAAGCTTTCTTT. As protein: CASSHQTTGNTEAFF.